This T cell receptor beta chain came from a study of T cells after yellow fever vaccination (dated by TCRdb to about 2019). At the level of the whole study: Libraries from fractions with low cell numbers were prepared with the SMART-Seq v4 Ultra Low Input RNA kit. To track T-cell clones before and after primary and booster YFV17D yellow fever vaccination, bulk TCR alpha and beta repertoires were sequenced longitudinally. Two healthy male donors made up the cohort, one aged 18 to 29 years and the other aged 30 to 39 years. Blood samples were taken at several timepoints before and after primary and secondary immunization, and bulk PBMC replicates and cell subsets were isolated.

TCR cDNA was synthesized by 5'RACE template switching, which introduced a universal primer site and unique molecular identifiers. Priming for cDNA synthesis came from both the TCR alpha and TCR beta constant segments. Library amplification involved two PCR steps, and the second step added sample barcodes and sequencing adapters. Sequencing of libraries was done on Illumina HiSeq 2500 (2x100 bp) or NovaSeq (2x150 bp). As for how the authors treated the data: MIGEC handled demultiplexing of reads and collapsing into UMI consensus sequences, while MiXCR performed V(D)J alignment. Clonotypes responding to the vaccine were identified with edgeR on replicate PBMC samples, with the criteria of FDR below 0.01 and a log2 fold change above 5 up to day 15. Each bulk clonotype was labeled CD4 or CD8 based on which sequenced repertoire, CD4 or CD8, contained the clonotype at higher abundance. TCRdb reprocessing: public reads trimmed at Q25 with fastp, clones called with MiXCR, in-frame beta chains kept. Each entry is one CDR3 protein sequence, shown with its most common DNA and genes. TCRdb's processing, not the authors', yielded these V and J calls. The sample yields about 510,000 distinct CDR3 sequences; about a fifth were counted once. In total, the top ten clones hold roughly 16% of the sample.

This clonotype was counted only a few times. The antigen it binds to is not known. Per-base qualities were not stored, and no clone one base away is much larger. The CDR3 measures 13 amino acids from cysteine to phenylalanine. Only the CDR3 DNA is retained, 39 bases long and in frame from the first base. Taken from the germline V gene (reference sequence), the CDR1 and CDR2 loops are LGHDT and YNNKEL. Relative to germline, V is 3 bases shorter and J is 10 bases shorter, with 15 bases between their ends. Overall study results and their limits: Only a couple of donors were included in the study, so the extent to which the findings can be generalized is limited. A small share of clonotypes was detected in both CD4 and CD8 compartments, with the overlap likely arising from convergent recombination. The secondary T-cell response was found to be weaker but faster than the primary response, with a peak reached on day 5 rather than on day 15. Computational filtering was needed because FACS-sorted repertoires could contain abundant contaminating clonotypes from the bulk population. Most clones expanded after primary vaccination were re-detected after the booster (almost 97% of CD4 and about nine tenths of CD8), suggesting broad memory maintenance.

The treatment or condition label corresponds to: live attenuated yellow fever vaccine strain. At every blood-draw timepoint, two biological replicates of bulk PBMCs were collected. A standard Ficoll-Paque protocol was used to isolate PBMCs from peripheral blood. RNA was extracted with TriZol from bulk PBMCs, CD4 and CD8 fractions, and dextramer-positive and dextramer-negative fractions. Here the sequenced sample was PBMCs, taken roughly 23 days after the first yellow fever vaccination. This sequence was found in a man between 18 and 29 years old who received the YFV17D yellow fever vaccine. The chain joins TRBV3-1 to TRBJ1-1, with the identity of the D gene unclear. The nucleotide sequence reads TGTGCCAGCAGCCACAACAAGGGAGGAACAGCTTTCTTT. Its protein is CASSHNKGGTAFF.